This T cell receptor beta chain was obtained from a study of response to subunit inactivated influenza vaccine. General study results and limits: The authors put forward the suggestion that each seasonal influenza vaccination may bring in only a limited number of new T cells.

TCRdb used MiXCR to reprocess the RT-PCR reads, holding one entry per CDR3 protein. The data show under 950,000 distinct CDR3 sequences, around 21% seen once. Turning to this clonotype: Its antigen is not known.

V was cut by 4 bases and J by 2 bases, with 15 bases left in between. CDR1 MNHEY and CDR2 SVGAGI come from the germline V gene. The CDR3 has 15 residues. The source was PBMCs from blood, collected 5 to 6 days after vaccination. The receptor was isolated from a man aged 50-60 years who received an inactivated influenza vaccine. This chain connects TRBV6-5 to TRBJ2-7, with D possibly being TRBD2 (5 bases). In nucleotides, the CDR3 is TGTGCCAGCAGTTTGTTACTAGGGCTGGCCTACGAGCAGTACTTC. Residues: CASSLLLGLAYEQYF.